This TCR beta chain was recorded in a study of CD8+CD57+ T cells in acquired aplastic anemia. About the study: Isolated CD4+ and CD8+ cells, once sorted, yielded DNA averaging roughly 3.2 ug. Researchers reported that healthy donors averaged approximately 10 million reads for CD4+ cells. Study conclusions and caveats: Both patients and controls carried the same twenty-nine CD8+ CDR3 sequences. No significant patient-versus-control difference appeared in CD8+ Simpson's diversity.

According to the study, genomic DNA was the template for TCR beta VDJ and CDR3 profiling. TCRdb reprocessed the reads with MiXCR, giving one entry per CDR3 protein. Here the sample spans around 170,000 distinct CDR3 sequences, 40% to 50% being singletons. In regard to this clonotype: Its antigen is currently unknown.

CDR1 and CDR2 from the germline V gene are DFQATT and SNEGSKA (reference sequence). CDR3 length: 15 residues. V was pared by 2 bases and J by 11 bases, with 12 bases of the junction left unmatched. Sequenced: sorted CD4+, CD8+, or CD8+CD57+ T cells (not recorded which) from PBMCs. The rearrangement links TRBV20-1 to TRBJ2-1; 10 nucleotides agree with TRBD2. The receptor's source is a human donor in good health. The CDR3 reads CSARSQGLATLKQFF. The CDR3, as DNA: TGCAGTGCTAGATCCCAGGGACTAGCGACTTTAAAGCAGTTCTTC.